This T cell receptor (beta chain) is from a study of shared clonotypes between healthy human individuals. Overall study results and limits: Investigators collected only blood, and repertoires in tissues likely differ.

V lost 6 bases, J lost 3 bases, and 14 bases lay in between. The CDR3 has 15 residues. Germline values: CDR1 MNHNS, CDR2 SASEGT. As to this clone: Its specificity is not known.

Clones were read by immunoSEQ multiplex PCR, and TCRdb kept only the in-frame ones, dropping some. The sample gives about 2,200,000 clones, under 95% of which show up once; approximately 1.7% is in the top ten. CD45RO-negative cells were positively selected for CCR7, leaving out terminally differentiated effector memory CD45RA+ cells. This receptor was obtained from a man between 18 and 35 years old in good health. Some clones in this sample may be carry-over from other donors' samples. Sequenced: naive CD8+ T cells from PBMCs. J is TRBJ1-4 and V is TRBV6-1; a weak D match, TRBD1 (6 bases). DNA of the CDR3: TGTGCCAGCAGACGCACACAGGGTGCTAATGAAAAACTGTTTTTT. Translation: CASRRTQGANEKLFF.